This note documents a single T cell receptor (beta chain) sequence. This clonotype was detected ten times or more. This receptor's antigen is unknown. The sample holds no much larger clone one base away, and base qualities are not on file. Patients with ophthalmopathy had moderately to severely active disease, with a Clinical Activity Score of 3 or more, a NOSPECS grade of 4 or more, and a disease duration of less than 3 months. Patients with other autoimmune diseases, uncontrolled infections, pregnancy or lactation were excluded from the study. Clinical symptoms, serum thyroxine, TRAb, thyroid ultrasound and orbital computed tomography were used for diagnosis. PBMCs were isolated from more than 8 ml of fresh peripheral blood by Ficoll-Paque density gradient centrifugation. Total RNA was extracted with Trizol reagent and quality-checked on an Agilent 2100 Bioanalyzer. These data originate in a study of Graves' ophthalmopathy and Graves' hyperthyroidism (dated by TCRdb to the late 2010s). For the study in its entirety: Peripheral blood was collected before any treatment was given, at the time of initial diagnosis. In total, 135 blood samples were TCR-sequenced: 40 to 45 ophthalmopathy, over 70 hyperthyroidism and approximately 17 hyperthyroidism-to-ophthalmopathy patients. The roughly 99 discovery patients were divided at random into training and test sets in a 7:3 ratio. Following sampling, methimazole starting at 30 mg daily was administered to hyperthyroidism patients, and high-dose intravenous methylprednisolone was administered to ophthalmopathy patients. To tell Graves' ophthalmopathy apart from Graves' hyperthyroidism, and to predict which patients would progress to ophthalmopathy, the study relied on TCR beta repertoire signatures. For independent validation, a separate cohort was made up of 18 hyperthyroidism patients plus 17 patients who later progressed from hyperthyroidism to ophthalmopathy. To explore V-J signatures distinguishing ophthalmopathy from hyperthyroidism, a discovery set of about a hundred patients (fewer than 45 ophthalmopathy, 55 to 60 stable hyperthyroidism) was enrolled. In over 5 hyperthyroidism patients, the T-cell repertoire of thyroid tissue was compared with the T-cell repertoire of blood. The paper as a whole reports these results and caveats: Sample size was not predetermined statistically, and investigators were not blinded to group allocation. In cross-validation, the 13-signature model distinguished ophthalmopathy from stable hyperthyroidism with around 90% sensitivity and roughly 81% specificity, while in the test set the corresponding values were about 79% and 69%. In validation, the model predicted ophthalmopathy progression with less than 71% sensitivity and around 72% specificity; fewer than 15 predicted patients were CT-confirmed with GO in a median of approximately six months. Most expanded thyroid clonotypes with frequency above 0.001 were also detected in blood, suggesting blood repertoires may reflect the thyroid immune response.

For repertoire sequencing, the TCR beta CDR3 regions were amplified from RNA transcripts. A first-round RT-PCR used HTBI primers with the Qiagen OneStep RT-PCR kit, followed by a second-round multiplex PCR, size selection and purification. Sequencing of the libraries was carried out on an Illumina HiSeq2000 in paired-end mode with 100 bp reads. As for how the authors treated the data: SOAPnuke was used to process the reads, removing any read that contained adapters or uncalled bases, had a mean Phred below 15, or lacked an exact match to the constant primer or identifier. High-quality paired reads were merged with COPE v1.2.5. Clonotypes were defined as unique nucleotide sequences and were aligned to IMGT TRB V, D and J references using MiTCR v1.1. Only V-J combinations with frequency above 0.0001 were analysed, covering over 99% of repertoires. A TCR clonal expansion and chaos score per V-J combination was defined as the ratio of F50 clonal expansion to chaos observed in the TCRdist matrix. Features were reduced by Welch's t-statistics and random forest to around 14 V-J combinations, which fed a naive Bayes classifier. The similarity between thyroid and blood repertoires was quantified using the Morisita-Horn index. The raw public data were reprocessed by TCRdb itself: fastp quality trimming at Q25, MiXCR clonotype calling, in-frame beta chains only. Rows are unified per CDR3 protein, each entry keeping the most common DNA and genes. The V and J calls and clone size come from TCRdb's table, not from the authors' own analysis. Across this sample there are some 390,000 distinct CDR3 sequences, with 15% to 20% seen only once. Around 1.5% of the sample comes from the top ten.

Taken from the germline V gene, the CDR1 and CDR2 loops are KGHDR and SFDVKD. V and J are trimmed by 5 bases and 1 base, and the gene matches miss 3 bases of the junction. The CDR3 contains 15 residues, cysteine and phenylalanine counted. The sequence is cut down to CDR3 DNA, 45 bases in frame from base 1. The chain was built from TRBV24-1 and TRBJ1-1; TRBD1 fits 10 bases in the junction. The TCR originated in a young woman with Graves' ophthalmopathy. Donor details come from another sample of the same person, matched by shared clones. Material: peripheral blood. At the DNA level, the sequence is TGTGCCACCAGTGCCGGGGACAGGGGGAACACTGAAGCTTTCTTT. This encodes CATSAGDRGNTEAFF.